A single sample is the source of the 11 T cell receptor beta chains below, sequenced in a study of T cell repertoires in cytomegalovirus infection. Antigens of these TCRs are unknown. TCRdb ran MiXCR on the reads and lists one entry per CDR3 protein. The sample contains about 830,000 distinct CDR3 sequences, over 25% of which appear only once. The sequencing used cultured CD8+ T cells from PBMCs, collected from culture after CMV antigen stimulation. All receptors come from a human donor in good health (CMV status not recorded). Some clones in this sample may be carry-over from other donors' samples.

V is TRBV29-1 and J is TRBJ2-7; no clear D. CDR3 length equals 14 residues. Germline V gene data show CDR1 as SQVTM and CDR2 as ANQGSEA. V was pared by 4 bases and J by 4 bases, with 17 bases between. CDR3 sequence (DNA): TGCAGCGTTGGACCAGGATCTAGGAGTTACGAGCAGTACTTC. It specifies CSVGPGSRSYEQYF.

Ten or more counts support this clonotype. The chain carries TRBV12-3 or TRBV12-4 and TRBJ2-5; the D is unclear. The length of the CDR3 is 15 residues. V gave up 4 bases and J gave up 2 bases, with 14 bases separating them. Here the CDR3 reads CASSSPQATQETQYF. The CDR3 region has the DNA TGTGCCAGCAGTTCCCCGCAGGCAACTCAAGAGACCCAGTACTTC.

This clonotype occurred a few times. The V and J genes are TRBV7-8 and TRBJ2-3, with a weak D call TRBD1 (5 bases). CDR3 length: 16 amino acids. Between the trimmed V and J ends, which lost 2 bases and 3 bases, there was a span of 15 bases. CDR1 SGHVS and CDR2 FQNEAQ come from the germline V gene. CDR3 sequence reads: CASSLLLRGTTDTQYF. The CDR3 DNA reads TGTGCCAGCAGCTTACTTTTAAGGGGCACGACAGATACGCAGTATTTT.

V and J are TRBV5-4 and TRBJ2-1; 7 positions match TRBD2. Looked up from germline, CDR1 is SGHNT and CDR2 is YYREEE (reference sequence). V dropped 0 bases and J dropped 4; count of bases not matched to a gene: 1. The CDR3 spans 14 residues. DNA of the CDR3: TGTGCCAGCAGCTTGGGACTAGCTTACAATGAGCAGTTCTTC. It is translated as CASSLGLAYNEQFF.

As regards this clonotype: It is likely a read error, because the conserved phenylalanine at the end of the CDR3 is missing. The DNA is left out, because the CDR3 cannot be placed on it with certainty; the CDR3 is given as TCRdb lists it. The chain is built from TRBV7-9 and TRBJ1-1. Germline V CDR1 and CDR2: SEHNR, FQNEAQ (reference sequence). The CDR3 comprises 11 residues, both ends counted. CDR3: CASRRTGTGFL.

This clonotype was seen more than once but under ten times. The genes are TRBV7-6 and TRBJ2-1; D not resolved. The germline V gene encodes CDR1 SGHVS and CDR2 FNYEAQ. Deletions cut 3 bases from V and 1 base from J, with 10 bases between. The CDR3 has 15 residues. CDR3 in amino acids: CASSFLSPSYNEQFF. The CDR3 DNA is TGTGCCAGCAGCTTTCTGAGTCCTTCCTACAATGAGCAGTTCTTC.

In this sample, this clonotype turned up a few times. This chain links TRBV12-3 or TRBV12-4 with TRBJ1-2, with D possibly TRBD1 on 5 matching bases. The CDR3 is 13 residues long. The V end lost 9 bases, the J end lost 6 bases, and 17 bases lay between the germline ends. For the CDR3, the DNA is TGTGCCAGTGGACACGGGATCTTGGATGGCTACACCTTC. Its protein is CASGHGILDGYTF.

This clonotype was counted many times. The chain recombines TRBV7-6 with TRBJ2-5; tentative D call: TRBD2 (6 bases). This CDR3 is 15 amino acids long. From germline, CDR1 is SGHVS and CDR2 FNYEAQ. V dropped 5 bases and J dropped 4 bases, with 17 bases sitting between them. DNA of the CDR3: TGTGCCAGCAGCCGAAGCCAGGCGGGGTTAGAGACCCAGTACTTC. This gives the protein CASSRSQAGLETQYF.

The chain uses TRBV6-5 and TRBJ1-5; weak D call: TRBD1 (5 bases). The CDR3 extends over 14 amino acids. Looked up from germline, CDR1 is MNHEY and CDR2 is SVGAGI. Trimming stripped 4 bases from V and 3 bases from J, with 10 bases between. The CDR3 bases are TGTGCCAGCAGTTGGGGCGGTGACAATCAGCCCCAGCATTTT. Translating it yields CASSWGGDNQPQHF.

The rearrangement uses TRBV19 and TRBJ2-1; D unresolved. Germline V lookup: CDR1 LNHDA, CDR2 SQIVND (reference sequence). This CDR3 is 15 amino acids long. The V and J ends lost 3 bases and 1 base respectively, with 10 bases between them. DNA for the CDR3: TGTGCCAGTAGTATGGACGGTAATTCCTACAATGAGCAGTTCTTC. Protein product: CASSMDGNSYNEQFF. Full variable domain (remainder filled in from reference TRBV19 and TRBJ2-1): DGGITQSPKYLFRKEGQNVTLSCEQNLNHDAMYWYRQDPGQGLRLIYYSQIVNDFQKGDIAEGYSVSREKKESFPLTVTSAQKNPTAFYLCASSMDGNSYNEQFFGPGTRLTVL.

The rearrangement joins TRBV12-3 or TRBV12-4 to TRBJ1-1; D ambiguous. The CDR3 extends over 12 amino acids. V was shortened by 3 bases and J by 3 bases, with 5 bases between the two germline ends. CDR3 coding DNA: TGTGCCAGCAGTTTTACGTACACTGAAGCTTTCTTT. Translating gives CASSFTYTEAFF.